The TCR beta chain described here comes from a study of shared clonotypes between healthy human individuals (dated by TCRdb to the early 2020s). With respect to the entire study: A couple of women and a few men aged 18 to 49 years were included in the cohort. Each donor's leukapheresis produced roughly between roughly 0.85 and 10 billion PBMCs. To estimate repertoire size and how much clonotypes are shared between individuals, the study performed deep sequencing of blood TCR repertoires from five healthy adults. Different laboratories and diverse techniques were used to prepare libraries and sequence TCR repertoires, to increase sequencing depth and limit assay-specific biases. The paper as a whole reports these results and caveats: Sampling was restricted to blood, and TCR repertoires in tissues likely differ from the TCR repertoires found in blood. Because the study included a small number of donors, the genetic and exposure-history diversity represented was limited. Based on pairwise subsampling, the degree of clonotype sharing among donors was expected to be affected by sequencing depth.

Note on this clone: Which antigen it targets is not known. No per-base quality is available; no much larger clone lies one base away.

Healthy HIV-negative adults with no recently reported acute infections or vaccinations were included as donors. Every donor was a Caucasian adult living in Nashville, Tennessee, USA. For unsorted samples, tens of millions of PBMCs were counted, and genomic DNA was extracted using the QIAamp DNA Blood Mini kit. Blood was collected by leukapheresis, and PBMCs were isolated by Ficoll-Histopaque density gradient centrifugation and then cryopreserved in liquid nitrogen vapor phase. Using the deep immunoSEQ assay, multiplex PCR amplified TCR CDR3 regions from genomic DNA. Genomic DNA extracted from each cell subset was distributed evenly over all wells of several immunoSEQ 96-well plates, and each plate served as one replicate. For unsorted PBMC, about 300 ng genomic DNA, equal to roughly 33,000 T cell genomes, was loaded into each replicate PCR. Ten immunoSEQ deep assay plates were used to sequence unsorted PBMC genomic DNA. Purified libraries were quantified with a Qubit 3.0 fluorometer, sized on a Bioanalyzer 2100, and re-quantified with the KAPA Library Quantification kit. A separate single-read 150-cycle Illumina NextSeq 550 flow cell was used to sequence each immunoSEQ 96-well plate. In the paper's pipeline: Because only junctional sequences without quality scores were contained in the immunoSEQ output, filtering matching that applied to full-length reads could not be performed. To assign V/J genes and CDR3, sequences were annotated using PyIR, a Python wrapper for IgBLAST v1.9, with IMGT germline references. Reads with weak V/J assignments (E-value above 1e-6), missing CDR3, stop codons, out-of-frame junctions, or ambiguous translated residues were removed. V3J clonotypes were defined as sequences sharing the same inferred V gene, J gene, and CDR3 amino acid sequence. Percentage overlap between repertoires was calculated by dividing the number of shared unique clonotypes by the size of the smaller repertoire. Repertoire richness was assessed with RTK rarefaction, the Chao1 estimator, and Recon v2.1 estimates of unobserved clonotypes. TCRdb retrieved this table from immuneACCESS and kept in-frame rearrangements only. Not all clones are present; in checked studies, unresolved V genes account for under half, and no reason is known for the remainder. V, J and clone size are taken as reported in that table, and D and trimming were inferred from the DNA itself. Here the sample has around 500,000 clones; 70% to 85% occur a single time. Clones ranked in the top ten supply about 12% of the sample.

Germline trimming: 4 bases from V, 5 bases from J; junction bases outside gene matches: 11. Inclusive of the bounding cysteine and phenylalanine, the CDR3 is 18 residues long. Of the read, only the CDR3 DNA is kept; its 54 bases are in frame from base 1. For CDR1 and CDR2, the germline V gene lists SGDLS and YYNGEE. The sample comprised PBMCs. The chain links TRBV9 with TRBJ2-2; 13 middle bases align to TRBD2. This receptor was obtained from a woman in her forties in good health. Some clones in this sample may be carry-over from other donors' samples. The DNA sequence is as follows: TGTGCCAGCAGCTCCCGACTAGCGGGAGGCGTATTGACCGGGGAGCTGTTTTTT. Its protein reads: CASSSRLAGGVLTGELFF. Full variable domain (CDR3 extended with the reference TRBV9 and TRBJ2-2 proteins): DSGVTQTPKHLITATGQRVTLRCSPRSGDLSVYWYQQSLDQGLQFLIQYYNGEERAKGNILERFSAQQFPDLHSELNLSSLELGDSALYFCASSSRLAGGVLTGELFFGEGSRLTVL.